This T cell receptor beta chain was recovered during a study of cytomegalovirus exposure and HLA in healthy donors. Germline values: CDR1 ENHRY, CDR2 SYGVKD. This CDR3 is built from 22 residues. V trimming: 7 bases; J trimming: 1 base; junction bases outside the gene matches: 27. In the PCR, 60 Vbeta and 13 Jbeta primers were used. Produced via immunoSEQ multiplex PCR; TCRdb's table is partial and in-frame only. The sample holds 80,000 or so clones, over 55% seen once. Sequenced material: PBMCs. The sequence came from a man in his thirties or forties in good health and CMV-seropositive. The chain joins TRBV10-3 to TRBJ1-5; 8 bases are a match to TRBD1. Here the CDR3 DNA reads TGTGCCATCATTGACGGCGACAGGGGACTACCCTCGGTCGCAAGAAGCAATCAGCCCCAGCATTTT. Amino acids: CAIIDGDRGLPSVARSNQPQHF.